These T cell receptor beta chains were read from a single sample in a study of neurological immune-mediated disorders. TCRdb independently ran MiXCR on the 5' RACE reads; one entry per CDR3 protein. This table holds about 59,000 distinct CDR3 sequences, less than 25% found once. Material: PBMCs. The receptors stem from a man aged 55 to 70 with HTLV-1-associated myelopathy (HAM/TSP). CDR3s include the opening cysteine and the closing phenylalanine or tryptophan. The D gene is left open where the match is weak. A row's size may be missing; if present it is once, few, many or a size class.

v_gene,j_gene,d_gene,abundance,CDR3nt,CDR3aa
TRBV29-1,TRBJ2-1,TRBD1,.,TGCAGCGTACGACAGGGTGCTGGCAATGAGCAGTTCTTC,CSVRQGAGNEQFF
TRBV20-1,TRBJ2-1,TRBD2,few,TGCAGTGCTAGGGCTAGCGGAAATGAGCAGTTCTTC,CSARASGNEQFF
TRBV9,TRBJ2-3,.,many,TGTGCCAGCAGCGTAGAGGGGGATACGCAGTATTTT,CASSVEGDTQYF
TRBV10-3,TRBJ1-5,.,many,TGTGCCATCAGTGAGCCGGCCGGGCCCCAGCATTTT,CAISEPAGPQHF
TRBV7-8,TRBJ2-7,.,.,TGTGCCAGCAGCTTAGAAGCGGCACCTATCGACGAGCAGTACTTC,CASSLEAAPIDEQYF
TRBV27,TRBJ2-7,.,many,TGTGCCAGCAGTTTAGGGCTTCGTGCCTACGAGCAGTACTTC,CASSLGLRAYEQYF
TRBV4-1,TRBJ2-5,.,many,TGCGCCAGCAGCCAAGGTGGAGGGAGGAGGGGGGCAGAGACCCAGTACTTC,CASSQGGGRRGAETQYF
TRBV6-6,TRBJ1-1,TRBD1,many,TGTGCCAGCAGTTACAATGGACAGGGCAACACTGAAGCTTTCTTT,CASSYNGQGNTEAFF
TRBV20-1,TRBJ1-4,.,.,TGCAGTGCTTTGAAAAGGGGAGGCGAAAAACTGTTTTTT,CSALKRGGEKLFF
TRBV20-1,TRBJ2-7,.,.,TGCAGTGCTAGATCCCTAAGCTCCTACGAGCAGTACTTC,CSARSLSSYEQYF
TRBV18,TRBJ2-7,.,once,TGTGCCAGCTCACCCCCGGACTCGGCCTACGAGCAGTACTTC,CASSPPDSAYEQYF
TRBV20-1,TRBJ2-3,.,few,TGCAGTGCTAGAGATGGACTTGTAGATACGCAGTATTTT,CSARDGLVDTQYF
TRBV12-3/TRBV12-4,TRBJ2-3,.,few,TGTGCCAGCAGCCGCGGACTTCTTGCGCCAGATACGCAGTATTTT,CASSRGLLAPDTQYF
TRBV5-1,TRBJ1-2,.,medium-sized,TGCGCCAGCAGCTTGGACAATAACTATGGCTACACCTTC,CASSLDNNYGYTF
TRBV6-6,TRBJ2-2,.,many,TGTGCCAGCAGTCATGAGGAGGGCGGGGAGCTGTTTTTT,CASSHEEGGELFF
TRBV5-6,TRBJ2-7,.,many,TGTGCCAGCAGCCCCCAACAGGTAACCTACGAGCAGTACTTC,CASSPQQVTYEQYF
TRBV5-5,TRBJ1-5,.,many,TGTGCCAGCAGCTTGGAAGGGCTCAGTAATCAGCCCCAGCATTTT,CASSLEGLSNQPQHF
TRBV20-1,TRBJ2-3,.,many,TGCAGTGCTAGGGACTTGCATTCCCCAGATACGCAGTATTTT,CSARDLHSPDTQYF
TRBV7-9,TRBJ2-7,.,many,TGTGCCATCATTGTAGAGGACGAGCAGTACTTC,CAIIVEDEQYF
TRBV5-6,TRBJ2-7,.,many,TGTGCCAGCAGCTTATATGCAGCCGCAGAGCAGTACTTC,CASSLYAAAEQYF
TRBV4-1,TRBJ1-3,.,many,TGCGCCAGCAGCGAGGGGCAGGGACCTGGAAACACCATATATTTT,CASSEGQGPGNTIYF
TRBV5-1,TRBJ1-5,.,.,TGCGCCAGCAGCCCTACTAGTGACCCCAATCAGCCCCAGCATTTT,CASSPTSDPNQPQHF
TRBV20-1,TRBJ1-4,.,.,TGCAGTGCTAGAGATCCACAGACAACTAATGAAAAACTGTTTTTT,CSARDPQTTNEKLFF
TRBV28,TRBJ2-3,.,.,TGTGCCAGCAGTTGGCGCAAAAATACGCAGTATTTT,CASSWRKNTQYF
TRBV24-1,TRBJ2-1,.,many,TGTGCCACCAGTGATAGCGGATACAATGAGCAGTTCTTC,CATSDSGYNEQFF
TRBV5-4,TRBJ2-5,TRBD1,many,TGTGCCAGCAGCACTACAGGGGAAAGAGGGCGAGAGACCCAGTACTTC,CASSTTGERGRETQYF
TRBV5-1,TRBJ2-1,.,medium-sized,TGCGCCAGCAGCTTAAGCGGAAGAGTGGATGAGCAGTTCTTC,CASSLSGRVDEQFF
TRBV28,TRBJ2-6,.,many,TGTGCCAGCAGTGCAACCAGTCCTGGGGCCAACGTCCTGACTTTC,CASSATSPGANVLTF
TRBV19,TRBJ2-7,TRBD2,.,TGTGCCAGTAGCCGGGCTAGCGGGACCTACGAGCAGTACTTC,CASSRASGTYEQYF
TRBV29-1,TRBJ1-2,TRBD1,many,TGCAGCACCCGGGACAGGGGGCCCCTAGAGAGCTACACCTTC,CSTRDRGPLESYTF
TRBV5-1,TRBJ2-1,TRBD2,many,TGCGCCAGCAGCCCCAGGACTAGCGGGAGTTCGGGGGAGCAGTTCTTC,CASSPRTSGSSGEQFF
TRBV10-3,TRBJ1-1,.,.,TGTGTCATCAGTAAGGGGGAGGGCACTAAAGCTTTCTTT,CVISKGEGTKAFF
TRBV28,TRBJ1-1,TRBD1,once,TGTGCCAGCAGTGTCCCGGGACAGGGACACACTGAAGCTTTCTTT,CASSVPGQGHTEAFF
TRBV9,TRBJ2-5,TRBD1,many,TGTGCCAGCAGCAAGGGACAGTCCACGGAGACCCAGTACTTC,CASSKGQSTETQYF
TRBV5-6,TRBJ2-5,.,.,TGTGCCAGCAGCCCCGACACGGAAGAGACCCAGTACTTC,CASSPDTEETQYF